This T cell receptor beta chain is drawn from a study of cytomegalovirus exposure and HLA in healthy donors. The study's findings and limits: TCR beta V- and J-gene trimming, according to a later analysis, was linked to a missense DCLRE1C variant.

In this sample, this clone turned up a few times. Its antigen is still unknown. J lost 4 bases, V lost 4 bases, and 14 bases had no gene match. Germline V CDR1 and CDR2: LNHDA, SQIVND (reference sequence). The CDR3 is 18 amino acids. Vbeta (60) and Jbeta (13) primers were used in the PCR. Repertoires were generated with immunoSEQ multiplex PCR, while TCRdb's copy carries only in-frame clones and drops some. The repertoire holds about 77,000 clones, with roughly 75% as singletons. Material for sequencing was PBMCs. The rearrangement uses TRBV19 and TRBJ2-1; 9 bases line up with TRBD1. The sequence derives from a middle-aged woman in good health and CMV-seronegative. The CDR3 spells CASSTDRWTGEGYNEQFF. Written as DNA, the CDR3 is TGTGCCAGTAGTACCGACCGCTGGACAGGGGAGGGGTACAATGAGCAGTTCTTC.